The clone carrying this T cell receptor beta chain has a handful of counts. The data derive from a study of blood T cell repertoires in COVID-19. On the study more broadly: Samples taken during acute and convalescent COVID-19 were collected in the United States, Italy and Spain. PBMCs, B-cell-depleted T cells, or T cells were the source of the cDNA or gDNA that made up the material.

Authors' data handling: Amplifying reference gene primers gave estimates of nucleated cell counts. TCRdb keeps only in-frame clones here, not all; method: immunoSEQ multiplex PCR. V and J calls and clone size follow that table, whereas D and trimming were derived from the DNA. The table shows 230,000 or so clones, with 80% to 90% occurring only once. CDR3 length: 17 residues. CDR1 is SGHVS and CDR2 is FQNEAQ in the germline V gene. The V and J ends lost 0 bases and 5 bases, in that order; junction bases with no gene match: 9. V gene TRBV7-8 combines with J gene TRBJ2-5; TRBD2 agrees at 10 bases. The sequenced sample consisted of peripheral blood. The clonotype was recovered from a woman between 40 and 50 years old who had recovered from COVID-19. This chain's CDR3 is CASSLASLAGDYETQYF. CDR3 DNA: TGTGCCAGCAGCTTAGCGTCGCTAGCGGGAGATTATGAGACCCAGTACTTC.